This TCR beta chain originates from a study of blood T cell repertoires in COVID-19. Libraries were prepared by immunoSEQ multiplex PCR; TCRdb keeps only in-frame clonotypes and omits some of them. The sample lists about 120,000 clones, 85% to 90% occurring once. This clone appeared a single time. The V gene's germline CDR1 is SEHNR and CDR2 FQNEAQ (reference sequence). The V gene lost 4 bases and the J gene lost 3 bases, with 13 bases spanning the gap. The CDR3 is 15 amino acids. The sequence came from a woman between 50 and 59 years old with acute or convalescent COVID-19. This chain connects TRBV7-9 to TRBJ2-1, with D possibly matching TRBD1 (6 bases). Sequencing was performed on peripheral blood. The CDR3 sequence is CASSYTRGSYNEQFF. CDR3 coding DNA: TGTGCCAGCAGCTACACTAGGGGGAGCTACAATGAGCAGTTCTTC.